This T cell receptor beta chain was profiled in a study of blood T cell repertoires in COVID-19. Study in general: The United States, Italy and Spain were the sources of the acute and convalescent COVID-19 samples. PBMCs, B-cell-depleted T cells, or T cells were the source of the cDNA or gDNA that made up the material.

The CDR3 runs 18 residues. In germline, CDR1 is SNHLY, CDR2 FYNNEI. Trimming cost V 1 base and J 4 bases, with 20 bases left between them. This clone showed up just once. Per the original data handling: Reference gene primers were amplified, and this amplification served to estimate nucleated cell counts. Assay: immunoSEQ multiplex PCR; the TCRdb copy retains only in-frame clones and omits some. Clonal size and the V and J genes are those of that table, whereas D and trimming came from the DNA. The data hold 110,000 to 150,000 clones, with about 82% observed a single time. Sequencing was performed on peripheral blood. The rearrangement joins TRBV2 to TRBJ1-5, with D maybe TRBD1 (6 bases). This sequence was found in a man in his forties or fifties with acute or convalescent COVID-19. The CDR3 DNA reads as TGTGCCAGCAGTGAAGGGTTCACGGGACACAAGTCGAATCAGCCCCAGCATTTT. Protein: CASSEGFTGHKSNQPQHF. Together with reference TRBV2 and TRBJ1-5, the CDR3 gives the full variable domain: EPEVTQTPSHQVTQMGQEVILRCVPISNHLYFYWYRQILGQKVEFLVSFYNNEISEKSEIFDDQFSVERPDGSNFTLKIRSTKLEDSAMYFCASSEGFTGHKSNQPQHFGDGTRLSIL.